This paragraph reports one TCR beta chain. The sample comes from a study of patients and donors after allogeneic stem cell transplantation. The CDR3 is 13 amino acids. V gave up 6 bases and J gave up 5 bases, with 14 bases separating them. CDR1 is SGHNT and CDR2 is YYREEE in the germline V gene (reference sequence). TCRdb used MiXCR to reprocess the RT-PCR reads, holding one entry per CDR3 protein. The sample includes 25,000 to 30,000 distinct CDR3 sequences, about 8% of them seen just once. Sequencing input: blood, either unsorted or a sorted T cell fraction (not recorded which). The chain has TRBV5-4 and TRBJ2-5, with D unresolved. This receptor was taken from a human donor who was either an allogeneic HSCT recipient or a stem cell or donor lymphocyte infusion donor (not recorded which). It is not recorded whose cells these are; they may come from a transplant donor. The CDR3 DNA follows: TGTGCCAGCACCCGTGGGGTTTCGGAGACCCAGTACTTC. This sequence encodes CASTRGVSETQYF.